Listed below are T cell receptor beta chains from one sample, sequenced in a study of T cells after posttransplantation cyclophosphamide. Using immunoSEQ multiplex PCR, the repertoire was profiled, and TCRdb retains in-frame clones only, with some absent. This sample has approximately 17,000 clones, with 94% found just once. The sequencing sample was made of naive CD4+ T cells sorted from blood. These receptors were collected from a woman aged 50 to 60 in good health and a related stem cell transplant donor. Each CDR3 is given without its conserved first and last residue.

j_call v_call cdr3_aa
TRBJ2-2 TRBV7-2 ASSLLQPGGGTGELF
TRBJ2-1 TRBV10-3 AIRARLGPYNEQF
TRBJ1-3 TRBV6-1 ASRLGGNSGNTIY
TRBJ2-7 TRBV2 ASSTGTSGGYEQY
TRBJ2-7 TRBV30 AWSPGQGTHEQY
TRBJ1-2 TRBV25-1 ASSEWGVYT
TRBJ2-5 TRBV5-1 ASSLAGTSGEETQY
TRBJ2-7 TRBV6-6 ASALAGTYEQY
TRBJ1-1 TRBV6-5 ASSYSTWFGNTEAF
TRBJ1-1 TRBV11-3 ASSPGGRGAEAF
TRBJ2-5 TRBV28 ASSFMGTDAGQETQY
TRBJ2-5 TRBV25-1 ASIHSGSETQY
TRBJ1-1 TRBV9 ASSVGGETTEAF
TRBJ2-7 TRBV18 ASSPSFSSYEQY
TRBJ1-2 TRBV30 AFRDRGFYGYT
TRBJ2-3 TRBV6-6 ASRRADTQY
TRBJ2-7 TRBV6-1 ASSWDRRYEQY
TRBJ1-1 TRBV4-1 ASSQDWDRVTEAF
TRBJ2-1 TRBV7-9 ASSPLAGSYNEQF
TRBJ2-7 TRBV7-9 ASSSPRGLAGISSYEQY
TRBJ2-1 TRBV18 ASLWTGGGEQF
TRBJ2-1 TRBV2 ASSLSGRSNEQF
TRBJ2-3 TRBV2 ASSSRLAGTSSRTQY
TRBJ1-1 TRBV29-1 SVQISVNTEAF
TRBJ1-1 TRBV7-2 ASSARGEFTEAF
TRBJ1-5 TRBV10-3 AIRTDFNQPQH
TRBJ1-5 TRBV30 AWSVSGFGPQH
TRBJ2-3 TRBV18 ASSPGTSGSTDTQY
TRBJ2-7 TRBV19 ASSITYNYYEQY
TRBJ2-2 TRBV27 ASSRLGLAGSNTGELF
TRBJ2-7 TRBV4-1 ASSQPGRERGYEQY
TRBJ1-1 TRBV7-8 ASSPNSNTEAF
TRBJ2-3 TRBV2 ASSEALPGDTQY
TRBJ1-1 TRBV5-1 ASSLGRDRLNTEAF
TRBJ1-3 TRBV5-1 ASSHPGGRGSGNTIY
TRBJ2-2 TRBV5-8 ASSWIIRAAGELF
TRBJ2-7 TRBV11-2 ASSSTTSGREY
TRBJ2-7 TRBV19 ASSSPGLAGVGSYEQY
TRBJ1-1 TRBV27 ASRGPGGAEAF
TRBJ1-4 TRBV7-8 ASSTRLRHEPNEKLF
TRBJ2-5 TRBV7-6 ASSLRVGGETQY
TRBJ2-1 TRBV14 ASSPDLTAAQF
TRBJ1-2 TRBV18 ASSPSGRVGYT
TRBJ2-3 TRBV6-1 ASSEITSGIADTQY
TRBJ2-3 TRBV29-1 SGGLAGGGGTDTQY
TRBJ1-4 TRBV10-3 AISEWGDNEKLF
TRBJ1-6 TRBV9 ASSISGTGNSPLH
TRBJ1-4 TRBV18 ASTGVYEKLF
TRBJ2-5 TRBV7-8 ASSLGVGLAGETQY
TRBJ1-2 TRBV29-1 SVRGFGYT
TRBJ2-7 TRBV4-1 ASSQGAGGSYEQY
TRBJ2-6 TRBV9 ASSVGASNSGANVLT
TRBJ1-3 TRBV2 ASSLESSGNTIY
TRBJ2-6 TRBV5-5 ASSLVAVLTGANVLT
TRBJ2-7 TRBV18 ASSPFRRQGAGEQY
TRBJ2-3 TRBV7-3 ASSLMGGLAASTDTQY
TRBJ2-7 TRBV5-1 ASSINGLYSYEQY